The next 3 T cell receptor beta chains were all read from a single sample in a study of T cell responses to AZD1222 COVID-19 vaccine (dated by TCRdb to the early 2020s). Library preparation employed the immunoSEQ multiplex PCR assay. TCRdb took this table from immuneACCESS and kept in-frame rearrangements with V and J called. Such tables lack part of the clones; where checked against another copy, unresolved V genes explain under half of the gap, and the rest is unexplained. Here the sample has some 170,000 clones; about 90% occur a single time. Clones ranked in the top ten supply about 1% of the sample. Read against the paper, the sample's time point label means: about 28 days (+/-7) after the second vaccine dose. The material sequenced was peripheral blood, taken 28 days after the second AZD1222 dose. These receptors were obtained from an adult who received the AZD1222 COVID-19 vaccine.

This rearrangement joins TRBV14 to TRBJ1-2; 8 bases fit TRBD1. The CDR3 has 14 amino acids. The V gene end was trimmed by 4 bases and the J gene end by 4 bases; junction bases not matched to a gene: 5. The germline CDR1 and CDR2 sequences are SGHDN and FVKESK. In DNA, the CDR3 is TGTGCCAGCAGCCTTGGGACAGGTTCCTATGGCTACACCTTC. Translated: CASSLGTGSYGYTF.

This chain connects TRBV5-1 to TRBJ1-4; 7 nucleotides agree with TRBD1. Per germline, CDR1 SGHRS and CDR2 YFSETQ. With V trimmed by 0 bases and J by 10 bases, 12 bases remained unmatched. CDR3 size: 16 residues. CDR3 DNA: TGCGCCAGCAGCTTGGCCTCCGGGACAGAAGTCCGAAAACTGTTTTTT. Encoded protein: CASSLASGTEVRKLFF.

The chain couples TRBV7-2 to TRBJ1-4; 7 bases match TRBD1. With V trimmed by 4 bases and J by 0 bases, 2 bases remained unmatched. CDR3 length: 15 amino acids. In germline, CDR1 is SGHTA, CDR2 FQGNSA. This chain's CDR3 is CASSWQGATNEKLFF. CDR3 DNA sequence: TGTGCCAGCAGCTGGCAGGGGGCAACTAATGAAAAACTGTTTTTT.